These 22 T cell receptor beta chains were sequenced from one sample in a study of T cells in Graves' hyperthyroidism and ophthalmopathy (dated by TCRdb to the late 2010s). Library preparation employed multiplex PCR. Sequencing was carried out with an Illumina HiSeq 2000. TCR beta CDR3 regions were amplified from RNA transcripts. The first round of RT-PCR for the TCR CDR3 was performed with the HTBI primer set and the Qiagen OneStep RT-PCR kit. Clones were called with MiXCR by TCRdb after fastp trimmed the public reads at Q25, and only in-frame beta chains were retained. Identical CDR3 proteins give one entry, which carries the most common genes and DNA. Counted in this sample were approximately 150,000 distinct CDR3 sequences; 8% to 9.5% of them appeared once. The top ten clonotypes cover roughly 23% of the sample. The source material was blood. These receptor sequences come from a woman aged 18-29 years with Graves' hyperthyroidism that later progressed to Graves' ophthalmopathy.

This clonotype was seen ten or more times. This chain joins TRBV28 and TRBJ1-1; D not resolved. This CDR3 comprises 19 residues. Trimming took off 5 bases at V and 0 bases at J, with 25 bases between the two ends. The V gene's germline CDR1 is MDHEN and CDR2 SYDVKM. The CDR3 spells CASSPHSRIAVVMNTEAFF. CDR3 bases: TGTGCCAGCAGTCCCCACTCCCGGATCGCGGTGGTCATGAACACTGAAGCTTTCTTT.

This chain uses TRBV7-9 with TRBJ2-7; D not resolved. The length of the CDR3 is 12 residues. With 0 bases removed from V and 5 bases from J, the gap between germline ends came to 5 bases. Germline lookup yields CDR1 SEHNR and CDR2 FQNEAQ (reference sequence). CDR3 protein: CASSLAGDEQYF. CDR3 in DNA: TGTGCCAGCAGCTTAGCCGGAGACGAGCAGTACTTC.

The table lists this clonotype with a few counts. A single base separates this from a much larger clone, so it may be a read error. The chain recombines TRBV28 with TRBJ2-2, with D perhaps TRBD1 or TRBD2 (5 bases each). Germline V gene lookup returns CDR1 MDHEN and CDR2 SYDVKM. The CDR3 length is 19 residues. Trimming removed 2 bases at V and 4 bases at J, with 23 bases between. CDR3 amino acids: CASSLMFGVRGRATGELFF. Here the CDR3 DNA reads TGTGCCAGCAGTTTAATGTTTGGTGTCCGGGGCAGGGCCACCGGGGAGCTGTTTTTT.

This clonotype was picked up a small number of times. The J gene is TRBJ2-7, the V gene TRBV7-9, with a tentative D call TRBD1 (6 bases). Germline V gives CDR1 SEHNR, CDR2 FQNEAQ (reference sequence). Trimming left V 1 base short and J 1 base short, with 17 bases between. The CDR3 contains 17 residues. The CDR3, as DNA: TGTGCCAGCAGCTTAGTCGTGGGGGCAGGGGTGTCCTACGAGCAGTACTTC. It yields the protein CASSLVVGAGVSYEQYF.

This clonotype was seen ten or more times. The chain carries TRBV30 and TRBJ2-1; 8 nucleotides agree with TRBD1. Germline V lookup: CDR1 GTSNPN, CDR2 SVGIG (reference sequence). The V gene end was trimmed by 2 bases and the J gene end by 14 bases; junction bases not matched to a gene: 8. The CDR3 contains 12 residues. The CDR3 nucleotides read TGTGCCTGGAGTCTCTTTGAGGACAGGGAGTTCTTC. Translation: CAWSLFEDREFF.

This clonotype was detected ten times or more. This chain uses TRBV30 with TRBJ2-7, with 7 bases fitting TRBD1. CDR1 and CDR2 from the germline V gene are GTSNPN and SVGIG (reference sequence). V shed 0 bases and J 1 base; nucleotides not matched to a gene: 3. The CDR3 contains 14 residues. The CDR3 spells CAWSVGGSSYEQYF. DNA of the CDR3: TGTGCCTGGAGTGTAGGGGGCTCTTCCTACGAGCAGTACTTC.

Only a few counts were recorded for this clonotype. The chain recombines TRBV20-1 with TRBJ2-3; D is possibly TRBD2 (6 bases). V lost 4 bases and J lost 14, with 16 bases in between. Germline assignment: CDR1 DFQATT and CDR2 SNEGSKA (reference sequence). CDR3 length: 11 residues. For the CDR3, the DNA is TGCAGTGCTAATGCCCAGCGGGCAGGGTATTTT. The encoded protein is CSANAQRAGYF.

This clonotype has a count of ten or more. The genes are TRBV24-1 and TRBJ2-4, with 11 bases identical to TRBD2. J gave up 6 bases and V 3 bases, and 3 bases lay outside the gene matches. Germline V gene sequence: CDR1 KGHDR, CDR2 SFDVKD. The CDR3 has 15 residues. The CDR3 sequence is CATSDPLAGGNIQYF. Here the CDR3 DNA reads TGTGCCACCAGTGATCCCCTAGCGGGGGGAAACATTCAGTACTTC.

This clonotype was recorded many times. The chain is built from TRBV6-1 and TRBJ1-4; TRBD1 aligns across 8 bases. After removal of 5 bases from V and 1 base from J, the junction contained 9 bases not matched to a gene. The CDR3 length is 17 residues. Germline assignment: CDR1 MNHNS and CDR2 SASEGT. CDR3 sequence reads: CASSRTGNFLTNEKLFF. The CDR3 bases are TGTGCCAGCAGTAGGACAGGGAATTTTTTAACTAATGAAAAACTGTTTTTT.

The sample holds a few counts of this clonotype. A much larger clone lies a single base off, so this may be a read error. The genes are TRBV29-1 and TRBJ2-1, with TRBD1 matching over 8 bases. The length of the CDR3 is 11 residues. CDR1 is SQVTM, CDR2 ANQGSEA, per germline. V lost 7 bases, J lost 5 bases, and 1 base stayed unmatched. The CDR3 here is CSGDRNNEQFF. The CDR3 region has the DNA TGCAGCGGGGACAGGAACAATGAGCAGTTCTTC.

The CDR3 DNA is TGTGCCAGTAGTACGGGACCGATGAACTATGGCTACACCTTC. This gives the protein CASSTGPMNYGYTF. This chain connects TRBV19 to TRBJ1-2, with D perhaps TRBD1 (5 bases). V was cut by 4 bases and J by 2 bases, with 11 bases left in between. This CDR3 has 14 residues. Germline-derived CDR1 and CDR2 are LNHDA and SQIVND (reference sequence).

This clonotype was detected a few times. The rearrangement uses TRBV19 and TRBJ1-2; no clear D gene. This CDR3 comprises 10 residues. V lost 10 bases, J lost 0 bases, and 3 bases lay in between. The germline CDR1 and CDR2 sequences are LNHDA and SQIVND (reference sequence). The CDR3 DNA sequence: TGTGCCACGGCTAACTATGGCTACACCTTC. Amino acid sequence: CATANYGYTF.

There are a few counts of this clonotype. The chain has TRBV19 and TRBJ2-1; D uncertain. Trimming left V 3 bases short and J 9 bases short, with 6 bases between. Germline V CDR1 and CDR2: LNHDA, SQIVND (reference sequence). CDR3 length: 11 residues. The CDR3 coding sequence is TGTGCCAGTAGTATTCGGAGTGAGCAGTTCTTC. Translated: CASSIRSEQFF.

This clonotype was observed a handful of times. The chain is built from TRBV20-1 and TRBJ1-3, with D possibly TRBD1 on 6 matching bases. CDR3 length: 17 amino acids. The germline V and J ends were trimmed by 0 bases and 3 bases, with 18 bases remaining between them. Germline loops: CDR1 DFQATT, CDR2 SNEGSKA (reference sequence). The CDR3 DNA reads TGCAGTGCTAGAGATACGGACGGAGGGGGGGATGGAAACACCATATATTTT. Translating gives CSARDTDGGGDGNTIYF.

V and J are TRBV10-3 and TRBJ2-2; D uncertain. There are 13 residues in the CDR3. Germline values: CDR1 ENHRY, CDR2 SYGVKD. V gave up 8 bases and J gave up 6 bases, with 13 bases separating them. The CDR3 spells CAIAETGSGELFF. CDR3 DNA: TGTGCCATCGCCGAGACCGGATCCGGGGAGCTGTTTTTT.

This clonotype was observed at least ten times. V and J are TRBV7-9 and TRBJ1-1, with 7 bases lining up with TRBD1. The CDR3 totals 14 residues. J lost 6 bases, V lost 1 base, and 5 bases had no gene match. Germline CDR1 and CDR2: SEHNR and FQNEAQ (reference sequence). CDR3 coding DNA: TGTGCCAGCAGCTTAGAGCAGGGGGTGGCTGAAGCTTTCTTT. Translation gives CASSLEQGVAEAFF.

As regards this clonotype: Just one base apart from a much larger clone, this may be a read error. The CDR3 DNA follows: TGTGCCAGCATGGCGAACACTGGAGCTTTCTTT. Protein product: CASMANTGAFF. This rearrangement joins TRBV2 to TRBJ1-1; D not certain. The V gene's germline CDR1 is SNHLY and CDR2 FYNNEI. This CDR3 region has 11 residues. Variable domain in full (rest from reference TRBV2 and TRBJ1-1): EPEVTQTPSHQVTQMGQEVILRCVPISNHLYFYWYRQILGQKVEFLVSFYNNEISEKSEIFDDQFSVERPDGSNFTLKIRSTKLEDSAMYFCASMANTGAFFGQGTRLTVV.

In its sample, this clonotype was seen many times. The chain employs TRBV7-3 and TRBJ2-7; D assignment may be TRBD1 or TRBD2 (5 bases each). Germline V gene sequence: CDR1 SGHTA, CDR2 FQGTGA. V lost 4 bases and J 6 bases, leaving 13 bases between the germline ends. The CDR3 is made up of 13 amino acids. The CDR3 sequence: CASSSDKGGEQYF. The CDR3 bases are TGTGCCAGCAGCTCGGACAAAGGAGGCGAGCAGTACTTC.

This clonotype was observed at least ten times. The chain recombines TRBV6-1 with TRBJ1-1; 9 nucleotides match TRBD1. Germline V gives CDR1 MNHNS, CDR2 SASEGT. This CDR3 has 17 amino acids. The ends lost 7 bases at V and 0 bases at J; junction bases unmatched: 12. CDR3 loop: CASIPDRGESMNTEAFF. CDR3 coding DNA: TGTGCCAGCATCCCCGACAGGGGGGAAAGTATGAACACTGAAGCTTTCTTT.

There are a few counts of this clonotype. CDR3 sequence: CAISVFGEAGELFF. In nucleotides, the CDR3 is TGTGCCATCAGTGTGTTCGGGGAAGCCGGGGAGCTGTTTTTT. The chain employs TRBV10-3 and TRBJ2-2, with D maybe TRBD2 (5 bases). Trimming left V 4 bases short and J 6 bases short, with 12 bases between. This CDR3 has 14 amino acids. The germline CDR1 and CDR2 sequences are ENHRY and SYGVKD.

This clonotype was picked up many times. The genes are TRBV2 and TRBJ2-2; TRBD2 agrees at 8 bases. J gave up 7 bases and V 6 bases, and 13 bases lay outside the gene matches. Looked up from germline, CDR1 is SNHLY and CDR2 is FYNNEI. The CDR3 runs 16 residues. The CDR3: CASSRAQGLVFGELFF. CDR3 DNA sequence: TGTGCCAGCAGCCGCGCCCAGGGACTAGTTTTCGGGGAGCTGTTTTTT.

In this sample, this clonotype turned up many times. The chain carries TRBV7-9 and TRBJ1-2, with TRBD1 as a possible D gene (6 bases). The CDR3 is made up of 15 amino acids. Germline values: CDR1 SEHNR, CDR2 FQNEAQ (reference sequence). V lost 1 base and J lost 4, with 13 bases in between. CDR3 in DNA: TGTGCCAGCAGCTTAGACCGTGAGACAGGCTATGGCTACACCTTC. Translating it yields CASSLDRETGYGYTF.